This TCR beta chain appears in the sequencing data of a study of blood T cells in healthy people across ages. The length of the CDR3 is 14 residues. Trimming left V 1 base short and J 3 bases short, with 10 bases between. Germline V gives CDR1 MNHNS, CDR2 SASEGT. On this clonotype: The final CDR3 position lacks the conserved phenylalanine or tryptophan, pointing to a likely read error.

Next came a second PCR, run for about 6 to 11 cycles, which used a sample-barcoded 5' primer along with a J-beta primer mix. TCRdb recomputed calls from the 5' RACE reads with MiXCR, one row per CDR3 protein. This table holds about 1.4 million distinct CDR3 sequences, approximately 63% found once. The source material was blood. The source is a man aged 18 to 35 in good health. This rearrangement joins TRBV6-1 to TRBJ2-7, with D perhaps TRBD2 (5 bases). Here the CDR3 reads CASSEGGLSYEQYY. CDR3 DNA sequence: TGTGCCAGCAGTGAAGGCGGACTCAGCTACGAGCAGTACTAC.